These 5 T cell receptor beta chains came from one sample sequenced in a study of cytomegalovirus exposure and HLA in healthy donors (TCRdb year 2017). Libraries were made using the immunoSEQ multiplex PCR assay. A mixture of 60 forward primers for TCR Vbeta segments and 13 reverse primers for TCR Jbeta segments was used in the multiplex PCR. The clones in this table, taken by TCRdb from immuneACCESS, are in-frame only. Not every clone is retained; where verified, under half of the shortfall comes from an unresolved V gene, and the cause of the rest is unknown. The sample records 100,000 to 150,000 clones, about 80% of which are singletons. The ten largest clones capture under 3% of the sample. The sample comprised PBMCs. These receptors all come from a boy younger than 10 in good health and CMV-seronegative.

The CDR3 DNA follows: TGTGCCAGCTCCCAGGACTTCCAAGAGACCCAGTACTTC. Translating gives CASSQDFQETQYF. This chain joins TRBV7-9 and TRBJ2-5, with D perhaps TRBD2 (5 bases). Trimming stripped 8 bases from V and 1 base from J, with 11 bases between. The length of the CDR3 is 13 residues. CDR1 SEHNR and CDR2 FQNEAQ come from the germline V gene (reference sequence).

The chain employs TRBV7-9 and TRBJ1-5; 7 bases align to TRBD1. Trimming removed 4 bases from V and 6 bases from J; junction bases left unmatched: 0. CDR3 length: 12 residues. Germline values: CDR1 SEHNR, CDR2 FQNEAQ (reference sequence). CDR3 sequence: CASSSGGQPQHF. DNA of the CDR3: TGTGCCAGCAGCTCAGGGGGTCAGCCCCAGCATTTT.

The V and J genes are TRBV6-4 and TRBJ2-1; 14 nucleotides line up with TRBD2. The V gene's germline CDR1 is MRHNA and CDR2 SNTAGT. The CDR3 loop spans 15 amino acids. J gave up 6 bases and V 4 bases, and 2 bases lay outside the gene matches. The chain's CDR3 is CASSVGTSGGNEQFF. CDR3 sequence (DNA): TGTGCCAGCAGTGTCGGGACTAGCGGGGGCAATGAGCAGTTCTTC.

The V and J genes are TRBV12-5 and TRBJ2-5; 7 nucleotides align to TRBD2. The J call may be incorrect, as the DNA end agrees better with TRBJ2-7. This CDR3 has 14 amino acids. Germline loops: CDR1 LGHNT, CDR2 FRNRAP. The CDR3 DNA is TGTGCTAGTGCCTCGCGCGGGGGTAACAACGAGCAGTACTTC. Translation gives CASASRGGNNEQYF.

This chain links TRBV6-5 with TRBJ2-1; tentatively, D is TRBD1 (5 bases). The CDR3 spans 13 residues. Per germline, CDR1 MNHEY and CDR2 SVGAGI. V lost 5 bases and J lost 7, with 12 bases in between. The CDR3 region is CASSTRERNEQFF. The DNA for the CDR3 is TGTGCCAGCAGTACCAGGGAAAGGAATGAGCAGTTCTTC.